Listed below are T cell receptor beta chains from one sample, sequenced in a study of cytomegalovirus exposure and HLA in healthy donors. Method: immunoSEQ multiplex PCR; TCRdb's copy keeps in-frame clones and lacks some. The sample consists of roughly 150,000 clones, about three quarters of them appearing once. The material sequenced was PBMCs. These receptors all stem from a male donor in good health and CMV-seronegative. The CDR3 runs from the conserved cysteine through the conserved F or W. The D gene is left open where the match is weak. Size tells how often a clone was seen (once, few, many) or the class of an expanded clone, and some rows leave it out.

j_call v_call d_call clone_size cdr3_nt cdr3_aa
TRBJ1-4 TRBV5-1 TRBD1 - TGCGCCAGCAGTGAGAGGGGGCTTAATGAAAAACTGTTTTTT CASSERGLNEKLFF
TRBJ2-3 TRBV5-1 - - TGCGCCAGCAGCTTATATAGGGAGAGGAGCACAGATACGCAGTATTTT CASSLYRERSTDTQYF
TRBJ1-3 TRBV27 - few TGTGCCAGCAGTCCGCGGGACCGCTCCTCTGGAAACACCATATATTTT CASSPRDRSSGNTIYF
TRBJ2-5 TRBV7-2 - - TGTGCCAGCAGCCACCCGACTGGGACCCAGTACTTC CASSHPTGTQYF
TRBJ2-7 TRBV7-2 - - TGTGCCAGCGGCATAGGACATCACATTACCTACGAGCAGTACTTC CASGIGHHITYEQYF
TRBJ2-3 TRBV18 - - TGTGCCAGCTCACCTCCGGGGAAGGGGGGCACAGATACGCAGTATTTT CASSPPGKGGTDTQYF
TRBJ1-1 TRBV18 TRBD1 - TGTGCCAGCTCGGGGGACAGGGGGATCCCTGAAGCTTTCTTT CASSGDRGIPEAFF
TRBJ1-2 TRBV7-9 TRBD1 - TGTGCCAGCAGACCAGAGGCGGGGACAGGGGGCAGTTCAGATGGCTACACCTTC CASRPEAGTGGSSDGYTF
TRBJ2-7 TRBV11-2 - - TGTGCCAGCAGCCACGGGCCGGGGAGCTACGAGCAGTACTTC CASSHGPGSYEQYF
TRBJ1-2 TRBV6-6 - - TGTGCCAGCAGTTACGGGCAGGGTCTAGGTGGCTACACCTTC CASSYGQGLGGYTF
TRBJ1-2 TRBV2 TRBD1 - TGTGCCAGCAGTGCACAGGGGGCAGACTATGGCTACACCTTC CASSAQGADYGYTF
TRBJ2-7 TRBV7-2 TRBD2 once TGTGCCAGCAGCTTAGATGGGACTAGCTCCTACGAGCAGTACTTC CASSLDGTSSYEQYF
TRBJ2-7 TRBV5-1 TRBD1 - TGCGCCAGCAGTGGGGACAGGGGAGACGAGCAGTACTTC CASSGDRGDEQYF
TRBJ2-6 TRBV7-9 TRBD1 - TGTGCCAGCAGCGAGACAGGGTCGAGCTCTGGGGCCAACGTCCTGACTTTC CASSETGSSSGANVLTF